This T cell receptor (beta chain) was recorded in a study of identical twins. TCRdb fed the 5' RACE reads into MiXCR, producing one record per CDR3 protein. This repertoire shows around 1.7 million distinct CDR3 sequences, around 33% found once; its top ten account for approximately 0.25%. Turning to this clonotype: Antigen: not known.

Study conclusions and caveats: Interpretation of the results relied on cross-sectional statistical analysis and not on following the same donors. Models predicted too little out-of-frame TCR alpha sharing in monozygotic twins.

Germline V CDR1 and CDR2: KGHSH, LQKENI. The trim removed 2 bases at V and 2 bases at J, leaving 6 bases unmatched. CDR3 size: 16 residues. Donors were all healthy Caucasians. Material for sequencing was cord blood. The chain combines TRBV18 with TRBJ2-4, with 7 nucleotides matching TRBD1. This receptor was taken from a newborn girl in good health. CDR3 coding DNA: TGTGCCAGCTCACCAGCGACAGGGCAATCCAAAAACATTCAGTACTTC. Its translation is CASSPATGQSKNIQYF.